Below are 3 T cell receptor beta chains sequenced from a single sample in a study of cytomegalovirus exposure and HLA in healthy donors. Profiled with immunoSEQ multiplex PCR; TCRdb holds only in-frame clones, not every one. This table has some 140,000 clones, 80% to 90% appearing once. The sample consisted of PBMCs. The receptors derive from a man aged 18 to 30 in good health and CMV-seronegative.

This chain links TRBV28 with TRBJ1-2, with D hard to call. Germline V lookup: CDR1 MDHEN, CDR2 SYDVKM. Trimming cost V 8 bases and J 5 bases, with 9 bases left between them. The CDR3 has 11 amino acids. CDR3 coding DNA: TGTGCCAGCGTCGGTGTTTATGGCTACACCTTC. Translation gives CASVGVYGYTF.

The genes are TRBV10-2 and TRBJ2-1; TRBD2 agrees at 9 bases. Germline values: CDR1 WSHSY, CDR2 SAAADI. CDR3 length equals 16 residues. J lost 1 base, V lost 6 bases, and 7 bases had no gene match. The DNA of the CDR3 is TGCGCCAGCAGCGCCCAAGGACTAGCGTCCTACAATGAGCAGTTCTTC. Residues: CASSAQGLASYNEQFF.

J is TRBJ1-2 and V is TRBV6-4; unclear D gene. V lost 2 bases and J 6 bases, leaving 10 bases between the germline ends. Germline loops: CDR1 MRHNA, CDR2 SNTAGT. The CDR3 runs 13 residues. Here the CDR3 reads CASSDREGDGYTF. CDR3 in DNA: TGTGCCAGCAGTGACAGGGAGGGAGATGGCTACACCTTC.